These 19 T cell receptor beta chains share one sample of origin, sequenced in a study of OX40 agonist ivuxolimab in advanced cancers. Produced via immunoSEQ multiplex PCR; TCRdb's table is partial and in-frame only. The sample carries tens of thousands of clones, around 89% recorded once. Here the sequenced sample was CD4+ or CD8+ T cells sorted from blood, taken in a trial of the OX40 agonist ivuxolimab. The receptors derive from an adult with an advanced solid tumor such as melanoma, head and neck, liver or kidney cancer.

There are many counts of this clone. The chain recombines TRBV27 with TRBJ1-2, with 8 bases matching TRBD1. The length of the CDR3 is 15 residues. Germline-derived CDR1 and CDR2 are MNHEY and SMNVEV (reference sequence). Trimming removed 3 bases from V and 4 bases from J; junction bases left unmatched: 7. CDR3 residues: CASSFSGTGIYGYTF. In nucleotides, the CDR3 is TGTGCCAGCAGTTTCTCCGGGACAGGTATCTATGGCTACACCTTC.

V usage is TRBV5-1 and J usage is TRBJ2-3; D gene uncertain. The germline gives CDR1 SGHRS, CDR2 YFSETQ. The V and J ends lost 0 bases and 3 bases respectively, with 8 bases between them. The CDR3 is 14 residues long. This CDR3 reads CASSLGVPTDTQYF. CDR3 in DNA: TGCGCCAGCAGCTTGGGAGTGCCAACAGATACGCAGTATTTT.

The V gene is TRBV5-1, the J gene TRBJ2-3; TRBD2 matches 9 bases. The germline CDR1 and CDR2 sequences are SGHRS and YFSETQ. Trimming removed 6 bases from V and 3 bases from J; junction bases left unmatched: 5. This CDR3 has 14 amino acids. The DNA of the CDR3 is TGCGCCAGCAAGGTGGGACTAGCAACAGATACGCAGTATTTT. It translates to CASKVGLATDTQYF. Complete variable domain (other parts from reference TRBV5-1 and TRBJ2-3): KAGVTQTPRYLIKTRGQQVTLSCSPISGHRSVSWYQQTPGQGLQFLFEYFSETQRNKGNFPGRFSGRQFSNSRSEMNVSTLELGDSALYLCASKVGLATDTQYFGPGTRLTVL.

The CDR3 protein is CSVEYWPGTGEENYGYTF. CDR3 bases: TGCAGCGTTGAATATTGGCCCGGGACAGGGGAAGAGAACTATGGCTACACCTTC. V and J are TRBV29-1 and TRBJ1-2; TRBD1 aligns across 10 bases. Germline CDR1 is SQVTM and CDR2 is ANQGSEA. V shed 2 bases and J 2 bases; nucleotides not matched to a gene: 14. The length of the CDR3 is 18 residues.

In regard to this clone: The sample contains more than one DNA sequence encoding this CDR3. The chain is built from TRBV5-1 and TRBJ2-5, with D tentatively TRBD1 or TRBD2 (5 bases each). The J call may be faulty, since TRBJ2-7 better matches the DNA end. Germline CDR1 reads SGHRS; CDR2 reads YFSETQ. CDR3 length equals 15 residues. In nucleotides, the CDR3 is TGCGCCAGCAGCTTGGCACCGGGGCTCTCCTACGAGCAGTACTTC. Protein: CASSLAPGLSYEQYF.

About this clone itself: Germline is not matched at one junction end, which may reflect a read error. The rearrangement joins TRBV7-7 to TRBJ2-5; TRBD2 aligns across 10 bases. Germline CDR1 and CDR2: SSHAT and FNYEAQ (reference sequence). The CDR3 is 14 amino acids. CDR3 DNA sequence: TGTGCTAGCAGCCCAGCGGGGGGGCCGGAGACCCAGTACTTC. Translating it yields CASSPAGGPETQYF.

Written as DNA, the CDR3 is TGTGCCAGCAGTTTCCGGCTAAATTCCCTGACCTCCTATGGCTACACCTTC. It codes for CASSFRLNSLTSYGYTF. The chain recombines TRBV27 with TRBJ1-2, with D unclear. The CDR3 spans 17 residues. Germline V lookup: CDR1 MNHEY, CDR2 SMNVEV (reference sequence). V lost 3 bases to trimming and J lost 4 bases, with 21 bases between them.

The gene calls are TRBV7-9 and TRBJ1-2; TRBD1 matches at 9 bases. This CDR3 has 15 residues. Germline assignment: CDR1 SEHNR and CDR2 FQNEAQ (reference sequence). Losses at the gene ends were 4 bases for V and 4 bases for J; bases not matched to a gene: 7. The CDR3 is CASSSGQGWIYGYTF. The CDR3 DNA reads TGTGCCAGCAGCTCGGGACAGGGTTGGATCTATGGCTACACCTTC. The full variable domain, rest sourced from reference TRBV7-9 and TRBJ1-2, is DTGVSQNPRHKITKRGQNVTFRCDPISEHNRLYWYRQTLGQGPEFLTYFQNEAQLEKSRLLSDRFSAERPKGSFSTLEIQRTEQGDSAMYLCASSSGQGWIYGYTFGSGTRLTVV.

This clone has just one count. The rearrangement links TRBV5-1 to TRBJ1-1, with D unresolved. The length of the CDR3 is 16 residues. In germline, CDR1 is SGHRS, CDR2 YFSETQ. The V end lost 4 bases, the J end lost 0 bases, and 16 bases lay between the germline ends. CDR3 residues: CASSLGGRDMNTEAFF. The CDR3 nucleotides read TGCGCCAGCAGCCTGGGCGGCCGAGACATGAACACTGAAGCTTTCTTT.

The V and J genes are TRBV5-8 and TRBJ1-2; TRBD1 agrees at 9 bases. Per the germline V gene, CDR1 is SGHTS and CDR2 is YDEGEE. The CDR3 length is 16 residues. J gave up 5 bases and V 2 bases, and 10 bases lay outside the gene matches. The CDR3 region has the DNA TGTGCCAGCAGCTTTCGAACGGGACAGGGTAGATATGGCTACACCTTC. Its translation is CASSFRTGQGRYGYTF.

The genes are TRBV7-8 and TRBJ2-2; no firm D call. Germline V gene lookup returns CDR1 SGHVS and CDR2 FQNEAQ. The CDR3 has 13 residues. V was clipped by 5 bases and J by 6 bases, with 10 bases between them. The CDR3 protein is CASSLKLAGELFF. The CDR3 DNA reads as TGTGCCAGCAGCCTCAAGCTGGCCGGGGAGCTGTTTTTT.

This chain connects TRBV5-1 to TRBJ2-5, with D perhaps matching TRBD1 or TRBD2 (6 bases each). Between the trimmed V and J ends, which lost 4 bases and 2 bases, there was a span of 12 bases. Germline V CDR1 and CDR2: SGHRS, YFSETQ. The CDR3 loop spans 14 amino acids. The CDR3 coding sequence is TGCGCCAGCAGCCCACAGGGAGGACAAGAGACCCAGTACTTC. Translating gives CASSPQGGQETQYF.

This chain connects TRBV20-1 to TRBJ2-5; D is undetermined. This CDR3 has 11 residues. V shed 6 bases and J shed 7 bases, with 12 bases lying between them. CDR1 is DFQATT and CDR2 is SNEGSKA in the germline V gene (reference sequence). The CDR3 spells CSAGPPMTQYF. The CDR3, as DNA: TGCAGTGCCGGACCCCCCATGACCCAGTACTTC.

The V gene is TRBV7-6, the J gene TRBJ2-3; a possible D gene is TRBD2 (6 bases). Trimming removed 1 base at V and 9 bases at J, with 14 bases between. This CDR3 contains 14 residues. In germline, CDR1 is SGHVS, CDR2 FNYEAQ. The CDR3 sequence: CASSLVSNGGTQYF. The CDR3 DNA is TGTGCCAGCAGCTTAGTATCTAATGGGGGGACGCAGTATTTT.

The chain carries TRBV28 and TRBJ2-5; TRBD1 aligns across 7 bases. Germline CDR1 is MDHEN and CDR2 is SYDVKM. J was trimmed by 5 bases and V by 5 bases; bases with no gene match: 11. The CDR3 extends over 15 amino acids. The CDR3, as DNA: TGTGCCAGCAGTCCGAACAGGGGATTGGGGGAGACCCAGTACTTC. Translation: CASSPNRGLGETQYF.

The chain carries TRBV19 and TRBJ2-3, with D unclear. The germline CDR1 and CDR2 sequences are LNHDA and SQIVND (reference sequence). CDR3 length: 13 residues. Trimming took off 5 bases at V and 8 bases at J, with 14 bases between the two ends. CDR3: CASSARPSGTQYF. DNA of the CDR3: TGTGCCAGTAGTGCACGACCCTCGGGTACGCAGTATTTT.

The CDR3 region has the DNA TGCGCCAGCAGCCGAACTCTAGCGGACACAGATACGCAGTATTTT. The encoded protein is CASSRTLADTDTQYF. The J gene is TRBJ2-3, the V gene TRBV4-1, with 7 bases that match TRBD2. V shed 4 bases and J 2 bases; nucleotides not matched to a gene: 6. Germline CDR1 MGHRA, CDR2 YSYEKL. CDR3 length equals 15 residues.

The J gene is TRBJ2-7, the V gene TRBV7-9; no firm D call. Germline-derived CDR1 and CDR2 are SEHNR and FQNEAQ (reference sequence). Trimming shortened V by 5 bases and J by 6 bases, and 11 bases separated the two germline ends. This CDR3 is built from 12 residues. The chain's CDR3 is CASSREVFEQYF. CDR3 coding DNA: TGTGCCAGCAGCCGAGAAGTGTTCGAGCAGTACTTC.

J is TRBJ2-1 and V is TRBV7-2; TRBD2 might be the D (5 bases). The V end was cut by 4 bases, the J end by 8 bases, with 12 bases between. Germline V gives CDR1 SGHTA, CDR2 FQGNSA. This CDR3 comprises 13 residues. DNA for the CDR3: TGTGCCAGCAGCTCCGAACTAGAAGATGAGCAGTTCTTC. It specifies CASSSELEDEQFF.